This T cell receptor (beta chain) was sequenced during a study of post-analysis software for immune sequencing data (dated by TCRdb to the mid-2010s). Context from the whole study: Relapsing-remitting, secondary progressive and progressive-relapsing multiple sclerosis were recorded as disease courses, and subtype annotation was lacking for some patients. The patient repertoires were compared against 11 previously published healthy control repertoires obtained from donors aged about 6 to 26 years. A subset of samples was prepared in parallel using single-end sample barcoding, then pooled and co-amplified after Illumina adapter ligation. On the study overall, not on this receptor specifically: Direct clustering with F measure revealed strong co-clustering of samples prepared in the same batch, which led to a batch-effect correction. Roughly 5 TRBV segments, including TRBV5-6, TRBV5-1 and TRBV20-1, were significantly more frequent in patients than controls. The multiple sclerosis patient group was slightly younger than the control group. Significantly lower normalized Chao1 diversity was found in multiple sclerosis patients than in controls, suggesting substantial peripheral T-cell clonal expansion.

Library preparation used PCR. The run used an Illumina HiSeq 2500. Unique molecular identifiers were incorporated into TCR beta cDNA libraries to reduce PCR and sequencing biases. Per 1 to 10 million input T cells, approximately 500,000 cDNA molecules were obtained, such that each molecule approximated one T cell. Patient libraries were prepared and sequenced with the same protocol used for the earlier healthy control dataset. Within a given batch, samples were prepared together, multiplexed and sequenced on the same HiSeq lane. Concerning the study's data processing: Raw barcoded reads were processed with MIGEC, discarding single-read molecular identifier groups before consensus assembly and CDR3 extraction. Clonotype tables were post-analysed with VDJtools, and diversity was normalized by down-sampling all datasets to the smallest sample size. To correct batch-related cross-sample contamination, repertoire overlap clustering matched CDR3 amino acid sequences but not nucleotide sequences. The public reads were run again by TCRdb, first through fastp at Q25 and then through MiXCR, and only productive beta chains were kept. Every entry covers one CDR3 protein and lists the most common genes and DNA from its rows. TCRdb, not the original authors, processed these V and J calls. Recorded for this sample are hundreds of thousands of distinct CDR3 sequences; 40% to 50% of them occurred a single time. 1.5% to 2% of the sample goes to the ten largest clones.

TCR beta repertoires were profiled from peripheral blood of about a dozen young patients with multiple sclerosis to demonstrate the VDJtools post-analysis software. The multiple sclerosis patients were children and adolescents ranging in age from 6 to 15 years. This clonotype was seen only a few times. No cognate antigen has been identified for it. No base-level quality is on record; no much larger clone is a single base apart. Trimming removed 4 bases from V and 2 bases from J, leaving 9 bases between the germline ends. Looking up the germline V gene (reference sequence) yields CDR1 MNHEY and CDR2 SMNVEV. The CDR3, cysteine through phenylalanine, is 13 amino acids long. This entry keeps only the CDR3 DNA: 39 bases, framed from base 1.

The sequencing sample was made of blood. The sequence came from a girl aged 5 to 17 with multiple sclerosis. The V and J segments used are TRBV27 and TRBJ2-7; the D gene is possibly TRBD2, with 6 bases matching. Read as DNA, the sequence is TGTGCCAGCAGTTGGAGGGCCACCTACGAGCAGTACTTC. Its coded protein is CASSWRATYEQYF.